A selection of T cell receptor beta chains follows, all from one sample in a study of identifying expanded T cells in peripheral blood. Generated by immunoSEQ multiplex PCR, the TCRdb table keeps only in-frame clones and is missing some. In the table there are about 82,000 clones, over 85% of which are singletons. Sequencing was performed on blood. Receptor source: a person aged 18 to 75 in good health. The CDR3 runs from the conserved cysteine through the conserved F or W. Fields, in order: CDR3 protein, V gene, J gene.

CASSPQGAGTGELFF	TRBV9	TRBJ2-2
CASSLKKTPWATGELFF	TRBV7-8	TRBJ2-2
CALQRSVNTEAFF	TRBV30	TRBJ1-1
CASSISNPNEQFF	TRBV19	TRBJ2-1
CASSLGLSSYNEQFF	TRBV7-3	TRBJ2-1
CASSVKNEQFF	TRBV2	TRBJ2-1
CASSWGQGTDTQYF	TRBV7-3	TRBJ2-3
CASSPGGNSPLHF	TRBV10-1	TRBJ1-6
CASSPRGPNGNEQFF	TRBV21-1	TRBJ2-1
CASQITGGGIYEQYF	TRBV19	TRBJ2-7
CASSGKGGTYEQYF	TRBV27	TRBJ2-7
CASSQGLAGVETQYF	TRBV4-2	TRBJ2-5
CASSPPLGKNIQYF	TRBV18	TRBJ2-4
CASSLPSNEQFF	TRBV5-1	TRBJ2-1
CASSSPNRGRGEQFF	TRBV6-5	TRBJ2-1
CASSLEWETQYF	TRBV7-2	TRBJ2-5
CASRTFGTGDEQYF	TRBV28	TRBJ2-7
CASSQTGVTQYF	TRBV7-3	TRBJ2-5
CASSRPGGDQPQHF	TRBV27	TRBJ1-5
CASSSGTAVMRTF	TRBV6-1	TRBJ1-2
CASSESKPLSQAFF	TRBV25-1	TRBJ1-1
CASSLAGTPYLNTEAFF	TRBV7-2	TRBJ1-1
CASSEDRDTRYNEQFF	TRBV9	TRBJ2-1
CASSETGGVGDTQYF	TRBV6-1	TRBJ2-3
CASSSGGFGEKLFF	TRBV6-6	TRBJ1-4
CASSPRASGISTDTQYF	TRBV5-4	TRBJ2-3
CASSLDWSQPQHF	TRBV11-2	TRBJ1-5
CSARSSHEQYF	TRBV20-1	TRBJ2-7
CASSYTDRANTEAFF	TRBV5-1	TRBJ1-1
CASSLAGGGRGYTF	TRBV5-1	TRBJ1-2
CASSRRQGEETQYF	TRBV5-6	TRBJ2-5
CASSFASGDQPQHF	TRBV5-1	TRBJ1-5
CASARSPGAAYEQYF	TRBV18	TRBJ2-7
CASSRDRGTYNEQFF	TRBV2	TRBJ2-1
CAWAATSGAEQYF	TRBV30	TRBJ2-7
CASSIWTGRDTEAFF	TRBV19	TRBJ1-1
CASSPPRLAGLQETQYF	TRBV19	TRBJ2-5
CASSYGGNTEAFF	TRBV6-6	TRBJ1-1
CASSLGGGADTQYF	TRBV5-4	TRBJ2-3
CAGKVYGYTF	TRBV30	TRBJ1-2
CASKKEVGDEQFF	TRBV6-5	TRBJ2-1
CAWRSPRWGARNTIYF	TRBV30	TRBJ1-3
CASSVEEGLSMEKLFF	TRBV9	TRBJ1-4
CASSFWTSGGAEKTQYF	TRBV19	TRBJ2-5
CASSYGVIEAFF	TRBV19	TRBJ1-1
CASSFTYNTEAFF	TRBV5-1	TRBJ1-1